Listed here is a single T cell receptor beta chain. The sample belongs to a study of T cell changes during pregnancy in multiple sclerosis. Repertoires were generated with immunoSEQ multiplex PCR, while TCRdb's copy carries only in-frame clones and drops some. The sample records 70,000 or so clones, approximately 90% being singletons. This CDR3 comprises 11 residues. Trimming removed 8 bases at V and 2 bases at J, with 4 bases between. Germline assignment: CDR1 MNHEY and CDR2 SVGAGI. The V and J genes are TRBV6-5 and TRBJ1-3, with unresolved D. The clonotype originates from a female donor with multiple sclerosis, enrolled in a pregnancy study. Source: peripheral blood, taken in the third trimester of pregnancy. CDR3 sequence: CASSTGNTIYF. DNA for the CDR3: TGTGCCAGCTCCACTGGAAACACCATATATTTT.